This T cell receptor (beta chain) is from a study of T cells in Graves' hyperthyroidism and ophthalmopathy. This clonotype was seen at least ten times. Trimming removed 2 bases from V and 4 bases from J, with 12 bases in between. The CDR3 runs 13 residues. The germline CDR1 and CDR2 sequences are SQVTM and ANQGSEA. The diagnoses drew upon clinical symptoms, serum thyroxine and TRAb, thyroid ultrasound and orbital computed tomography. The source material, RNA transcripts, was used to amplify TCR beta CDR3 regions. TCR CDR3 regions were first amplified by RT-PCR with HTBI primers. TCRdb redid the calling of the multiplex PCR reads with MiXCR, one entry per CDR3 protein. Of hundreds of thousands of distinct CDR3 sequences in the sample, roughly 14% were seen once.

This TCR derives from a woman aged 40 to 50 with Graves' ophthalmopathy. The specimen sequenced was blood. The chain has TRBV29-1 and TRBJ2-7; D is uncertain. The CDR3: CSVELAGTYEQYF. CDR3 DNA: TGCAGCGTTGAATTGGCAGGAACGTACGAGCAGTACTTC.